Detailed here is one T cell receptor beta chain. The CDR3 covers 17 residues. PCR employed 60 Vbeta and 13 Jbeta primers. Libraries were prepared by immunoSEQ multiplex PCR; TCRdb keeps only in-frame clonotypes and omits some of them. The data contain 70,000 to 100,000 clones, around three fifths of them seen just once; the ten biggest clones take up around a fifth. These data belong to a study of cytomegalovirus exposure and HLA in healthy donors. Sequenced: PBMCs. The sequence came from a woman aged 45-59 years in good health and CMV-seropositive. The V call is TRBV21-1, the J call TRBJ1-4; the table's TRBD1 call for D was not verified on the DNA. TRBV21-1 has pseudogene status. CDR3 in amino acids: CASSKPPLQDEHEKLFF. The CDR3 DNA follows: TGTGCCAGCAGCAAACCACCCCTACAGGATGAGCATGAAAAACTGTTTTTT.